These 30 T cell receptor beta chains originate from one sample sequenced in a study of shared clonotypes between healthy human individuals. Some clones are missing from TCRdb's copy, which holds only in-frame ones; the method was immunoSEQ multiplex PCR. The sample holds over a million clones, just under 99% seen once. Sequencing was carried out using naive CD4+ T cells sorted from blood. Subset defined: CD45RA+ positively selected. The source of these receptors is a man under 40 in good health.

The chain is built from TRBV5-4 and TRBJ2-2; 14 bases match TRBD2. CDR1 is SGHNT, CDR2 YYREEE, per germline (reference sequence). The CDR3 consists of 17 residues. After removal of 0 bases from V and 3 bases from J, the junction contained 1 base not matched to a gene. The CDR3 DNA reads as TGTGCCAGCAGCTTGGGACTAGCGGGAGGGCACACCGGGGAGCTGTTTTTT. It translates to CASSLGLAGGHTGELFF.

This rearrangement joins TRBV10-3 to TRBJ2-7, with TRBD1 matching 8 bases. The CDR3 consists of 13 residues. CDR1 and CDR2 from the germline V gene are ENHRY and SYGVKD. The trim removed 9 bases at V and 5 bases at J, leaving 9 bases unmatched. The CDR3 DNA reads TGTGCCATACAGGGACAGGTAGCCGACGAGCAGTACTTC. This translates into CAIQGQVADEQYF.

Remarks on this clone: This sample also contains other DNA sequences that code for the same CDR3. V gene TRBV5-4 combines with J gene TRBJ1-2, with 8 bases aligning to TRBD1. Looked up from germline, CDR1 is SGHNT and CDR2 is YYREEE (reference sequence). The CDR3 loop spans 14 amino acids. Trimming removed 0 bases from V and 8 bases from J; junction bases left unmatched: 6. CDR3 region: CASSLGAGGVGYTF. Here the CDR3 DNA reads TGTGCCAGCAGCTTGGGAGCAGGGGGCGTAGGCTACACCTTC.

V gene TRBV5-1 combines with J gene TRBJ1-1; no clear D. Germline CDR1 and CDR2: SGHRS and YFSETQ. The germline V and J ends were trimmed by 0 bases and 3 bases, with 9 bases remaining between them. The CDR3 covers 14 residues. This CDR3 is CASSLESWDTEAFF. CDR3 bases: TGCGCCAGCAGCTTGGAGTCCTGGGACACTGAAGCTTTCTTT.

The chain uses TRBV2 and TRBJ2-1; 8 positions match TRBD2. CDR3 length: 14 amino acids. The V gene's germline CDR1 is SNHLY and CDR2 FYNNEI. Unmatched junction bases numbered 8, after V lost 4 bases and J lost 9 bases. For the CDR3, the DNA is TGTGCCAGCAGTGGCGACGGGAGGGCCGTTGAGCAGTTCTTC. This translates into CASSGDGRAVEQFF. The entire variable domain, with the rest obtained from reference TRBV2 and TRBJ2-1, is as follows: EPEVTQTPSHQVTQMGQEVILRCVPISNHLYFYWYRQILGQKVEFLVSFYNNEISEKSEIFDDQFSVERPDGSNFTLKIRSTKLEDSAMYFCASSGDGRAVEQFFGPGTRLTVL.

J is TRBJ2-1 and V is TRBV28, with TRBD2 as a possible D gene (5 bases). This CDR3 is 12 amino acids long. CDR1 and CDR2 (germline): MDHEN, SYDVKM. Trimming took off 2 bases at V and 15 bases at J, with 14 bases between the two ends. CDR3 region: CASSLKQRARFF. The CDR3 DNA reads TGTGCCAGCAGTTTAAAGCAGAGGGCTCGGTTCTTC.

The CDR3: CASSLVTGGGQPQHF. The DNA for the CDR3 is TGTGCCAGCAGCTTGGTTACAGGGGGTGGCCAGCCCCAGCATTTT. The V call is TRBV5-5, the J call TRBJ1-5; 8 bases are a match to TRBD1. The germline CDR1 and CDR2 sequences are SGHKS and YYEKEE (reference sequence). The J segment lost 7 bases and the V segment lost 0 bases, leaving 6 bases of the junction unmatched. This CDR3 has 15 residues. The whole variable domain, remainder taken from reference TRBV5-5 and TRBJ1-5, is DAGVTQSPTHLIKTRGQQVTLRCSPISGHKSVSWYQQVLGQGPQFIFQYYEKEERGRGNFPDRFSARQFPNYSSELNVNALLLGDSALYLCASSLVTGGGQPQHFGDGTRLSIL.

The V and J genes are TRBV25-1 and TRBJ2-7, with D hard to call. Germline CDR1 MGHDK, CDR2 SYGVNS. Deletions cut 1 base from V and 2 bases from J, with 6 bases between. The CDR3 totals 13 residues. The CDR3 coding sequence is TGTGCCAGCAGTGAATTTGGGACCTACGAGCAGTACTTC. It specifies CASSEFGTYEQYF.

The CDR3 nucleotides are TGTGCCAGCAGCTTAGTTGGCCCGAACACTGAAGCTTTCTTT. It encodes CASSLVGPNTEAFF. The J gene is TRBJ1-1, the V gene TRBV7-2; D remains ambiguous. The CDR3 loop spans 14 amino acids. The V gene lost 1 base and the J gene lost 1 base, with 7 bases spanning the gap. Looked up from germline, CDR1 is SGHTA and CDR2 is FQGNSA.

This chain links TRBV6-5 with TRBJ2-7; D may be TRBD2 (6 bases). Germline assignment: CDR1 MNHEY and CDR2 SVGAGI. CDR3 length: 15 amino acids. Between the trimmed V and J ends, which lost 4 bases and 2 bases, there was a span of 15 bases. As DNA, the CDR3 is TGTGCCAGCAGTTTAGTAGCGGATCAAACCTACGAGCAGTACTTC. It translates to CASSLVADQTYEQYF.

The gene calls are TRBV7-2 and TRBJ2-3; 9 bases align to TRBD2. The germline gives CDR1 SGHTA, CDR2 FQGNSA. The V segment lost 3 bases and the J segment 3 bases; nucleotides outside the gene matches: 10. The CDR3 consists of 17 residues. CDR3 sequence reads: CASSFPPGAGGTDTQYF. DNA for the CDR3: TGTGCCAGCAGCTTCCCCCCCGGGGCGGGAGGGACAGATACGCAGTATTTT.

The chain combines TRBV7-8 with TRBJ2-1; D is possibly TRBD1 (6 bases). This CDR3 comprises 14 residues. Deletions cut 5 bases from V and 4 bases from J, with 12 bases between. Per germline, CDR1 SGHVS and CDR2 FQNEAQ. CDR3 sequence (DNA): TGTGCCAGCAGCATCCAGGGGCTTTACAATGAGCAGTTCTTC. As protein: CASSIQGLYNEQFF.

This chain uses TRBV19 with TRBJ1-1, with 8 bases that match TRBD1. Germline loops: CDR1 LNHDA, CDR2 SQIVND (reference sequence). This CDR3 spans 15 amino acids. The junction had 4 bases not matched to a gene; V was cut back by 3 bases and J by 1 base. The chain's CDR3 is CASSIRTGQNTEAFF. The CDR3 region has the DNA TGTGCCAGTAGTATCCGGACAGGGCAGAACACTGAAGCTTTCTTT.

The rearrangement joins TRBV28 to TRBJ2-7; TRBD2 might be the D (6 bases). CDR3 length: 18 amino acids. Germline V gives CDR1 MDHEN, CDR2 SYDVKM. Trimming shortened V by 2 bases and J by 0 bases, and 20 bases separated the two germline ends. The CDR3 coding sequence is TGTGCCAGCAGTTTAGGAGGGCGGGGCAGCAAGCTCTCCTACGAGCAGTACTTC. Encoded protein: CASSLGGRGSKLSYEQYF.

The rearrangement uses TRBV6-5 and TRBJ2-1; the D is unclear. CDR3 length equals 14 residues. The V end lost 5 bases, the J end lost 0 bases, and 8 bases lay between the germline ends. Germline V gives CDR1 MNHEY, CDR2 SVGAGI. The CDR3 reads CASSRSYSYNEQFF. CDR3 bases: TGTGCCAGCAGTCGGTCGTACTCCTACAATGAGCAGTTCTTC.

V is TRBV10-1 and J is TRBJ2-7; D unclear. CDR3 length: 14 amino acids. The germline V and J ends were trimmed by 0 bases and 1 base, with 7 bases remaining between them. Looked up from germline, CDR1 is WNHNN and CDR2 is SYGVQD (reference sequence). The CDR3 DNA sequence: TGCGCCAGCAGTGAGTCAAGATCGTCCTACGAGCAGTACTTC. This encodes CASSESRSSYEQYF.

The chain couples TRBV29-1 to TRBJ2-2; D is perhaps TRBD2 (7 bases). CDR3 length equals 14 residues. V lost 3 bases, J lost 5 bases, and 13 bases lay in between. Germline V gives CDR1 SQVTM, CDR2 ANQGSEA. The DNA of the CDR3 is TGCAGCGTTGACTTCGGGGGGCTTACCGGGGAGCTGTTTTTT. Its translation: CSVDFGGLTGELFF.

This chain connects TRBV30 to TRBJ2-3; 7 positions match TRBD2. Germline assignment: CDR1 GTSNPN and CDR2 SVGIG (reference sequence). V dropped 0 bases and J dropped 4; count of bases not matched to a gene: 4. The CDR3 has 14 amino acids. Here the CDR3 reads CAWSVPGGADTQYF. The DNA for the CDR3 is TGTGCCTGGAGTGTACCGGGAGGCGCAGATACGCAGTATTTT. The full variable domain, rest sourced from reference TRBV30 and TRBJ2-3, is SQTIHQWPATLVQPVGSPLSLECTVEGTSNPNLYWYRQAAGRGLQLLFYSVGIGQISSEVPQNLSASRPQDRQFILSSKKLLLSDSGFYLCAWSVPGGADTQYFGPGTRLTVL.

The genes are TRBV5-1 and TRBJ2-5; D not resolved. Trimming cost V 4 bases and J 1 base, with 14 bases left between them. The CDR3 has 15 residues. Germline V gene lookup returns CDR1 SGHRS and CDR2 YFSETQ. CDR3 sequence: CASSKATGSQETQYF. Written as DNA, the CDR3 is TGCGCCAGCAGCAAAGCCACTGGAAGCCAAGAGACCCAGTACTTC.

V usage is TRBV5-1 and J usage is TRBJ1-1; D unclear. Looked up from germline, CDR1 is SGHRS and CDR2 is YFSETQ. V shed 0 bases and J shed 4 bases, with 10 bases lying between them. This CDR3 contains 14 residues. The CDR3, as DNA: TGCGCCAGCAGCTTGGAGGTGACAAGCACTGAAGCTTTCTTT. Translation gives CASSLEVTSTEAFF.

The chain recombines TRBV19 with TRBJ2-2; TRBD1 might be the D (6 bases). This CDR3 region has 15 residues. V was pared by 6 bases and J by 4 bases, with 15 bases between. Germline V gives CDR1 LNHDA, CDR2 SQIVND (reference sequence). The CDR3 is CASRIQGLPTGELFF. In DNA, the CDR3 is TGTGCCAGTAGGATACAGGGTCTCCCCACCGGGGAGCTGTTTTTT.

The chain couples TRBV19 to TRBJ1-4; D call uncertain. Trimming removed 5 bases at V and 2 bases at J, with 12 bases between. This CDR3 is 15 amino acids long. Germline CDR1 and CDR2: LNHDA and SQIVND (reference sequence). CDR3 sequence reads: CASSSGLRTNEKLFF. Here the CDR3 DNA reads TGTGCCAGTAGTTCCGGACTAAGGACTAATGAAAAACTGTTTTTT.

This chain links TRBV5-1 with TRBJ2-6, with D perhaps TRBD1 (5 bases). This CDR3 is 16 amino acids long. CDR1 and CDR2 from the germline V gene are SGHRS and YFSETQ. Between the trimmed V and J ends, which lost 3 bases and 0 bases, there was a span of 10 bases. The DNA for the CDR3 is TGCGCCAGCAGCTACCGACAGCTCTCTGGGGCCAACGTCCTGACTTTC. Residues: CASSYRQLSGANVLTF.

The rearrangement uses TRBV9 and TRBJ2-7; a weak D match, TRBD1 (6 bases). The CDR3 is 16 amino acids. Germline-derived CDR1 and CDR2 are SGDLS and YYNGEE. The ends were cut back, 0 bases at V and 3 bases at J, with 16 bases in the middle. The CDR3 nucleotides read TGTGCCAGCAGCGTAGGGGGAACAGGGCACCGCTACGAGCAGTACTTC. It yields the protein CASSVGGTGHRYEQYF.

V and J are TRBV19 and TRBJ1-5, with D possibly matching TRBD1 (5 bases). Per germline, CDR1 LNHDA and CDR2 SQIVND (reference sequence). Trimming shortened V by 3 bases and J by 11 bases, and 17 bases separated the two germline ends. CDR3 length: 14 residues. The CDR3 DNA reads TGTGCCAGTAGTATCCCTACGCAGGGCTGGTCCCAGCATTTT. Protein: CASSIPTQGWSQHF.

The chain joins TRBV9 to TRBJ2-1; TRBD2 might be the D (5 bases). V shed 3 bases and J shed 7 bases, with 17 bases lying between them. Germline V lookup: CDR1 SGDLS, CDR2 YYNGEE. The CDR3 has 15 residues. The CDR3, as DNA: TGTGCCAGCAGCGCTAAAAACCTAGCTGGTAATGAGCAGTTCTTC. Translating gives CASSAKNLAGNEQFF.

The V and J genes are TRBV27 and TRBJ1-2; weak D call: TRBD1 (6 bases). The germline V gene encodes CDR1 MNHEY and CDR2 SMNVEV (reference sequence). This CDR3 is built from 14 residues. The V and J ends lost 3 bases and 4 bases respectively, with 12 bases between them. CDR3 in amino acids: CASSFGGMGYGYTF. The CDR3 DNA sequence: TGTGCCAGCAGTTTTGGGGGCATGGGCTATGGCTACACCTTC.

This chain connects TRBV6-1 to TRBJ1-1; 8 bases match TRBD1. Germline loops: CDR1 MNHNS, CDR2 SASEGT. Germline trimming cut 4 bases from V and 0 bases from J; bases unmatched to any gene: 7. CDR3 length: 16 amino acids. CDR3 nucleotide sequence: TGTGCCAGCAGTGGCGGGACAGGTGGGATGAACACTGAAGCTTTCTTT. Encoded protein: CASSGGTGGMNTEAFF.

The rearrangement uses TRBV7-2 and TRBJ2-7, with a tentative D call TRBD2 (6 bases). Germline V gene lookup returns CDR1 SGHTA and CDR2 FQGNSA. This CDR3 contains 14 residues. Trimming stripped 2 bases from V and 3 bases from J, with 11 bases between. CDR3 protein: CASSLREVGYEQYF. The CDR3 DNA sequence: TGTGCCAGCAGCTTAAGGGAGGTCGGCTACGAGCAGTACTTC.

In DNA, the CDR3 is TGTGCCAGCTCATTTGGACAGGCCTACGAGCAGTACTTC. It codes for CASSFGQAYEQYF. The gene calls are TRBV18 and TRBJ2-7; 7 positions match TRBD1. CDR3 size: 13 residues. Unmatched junction bases numbered 3, after V lost 5 bases and J lost 2 bases. Germline assignment: CDR1 KGHSH and CDR2 LQKENI.